The clone carrying this T cell receptor (beta chain) was found once. The assay was immunoSEQ multiplex PCR, and TCRdb's table has in-frame clones only and misses some. The repertoire holds over 250,000 clones, 90% to 95% seen once, with over 2% in the top ten. These data come from a study of blood T cell repertoires in COVID-19. From germline, CDR1 is MDHEN and CDR2 SYDVKM. Between the trimmed V and J ends, which lost 4 bases and 3 bases, there was a span of 6 bases. The CDR3 has 12 residues. This clonotype was obtained from a woman in her twenties or thirties with COVID-19, enrolled during active disease. J is TRBJ1-1 and V is TRBV28, with D perhaps matching TRBD1 (5 bases). The sequencing sample was made of peripheral blood. The DNA for the CDR3 is TGTGCCAGCAGTTCCAGGGACACTGAAGCTTTCTTT. It yields the protein CASSSRDTEAFF.